This T cell receptor beta chain is from a study of blood T cell repertoires in COVID-19. About the research overall: From T cells, B-cell-depleted T cells, or PBMCs came the material, which was cDNA or gDNA.

Living in 24 US areas, the participants were between about 18 and 90 years of age. Which cohort a participant joined came from the clinical history participants gave. V was trimmed by 2 bases and J by 0 bases, leaving 14 bases between them. The germline V gene has CDR1 MNHNS and CDR2 SASEGT. The CDR3 spans 18 residues. Original analysis: Counts of nucleated cells, estimated from reference gene primer amplification, were obtained. Sequencing was performed with immunoSEQ multiplex PCR; in TCRdb, only in-frame clones are kept and a portion is missing. The DNA gave D and trimming, while V, J and clone size come from that table. Of 280,000 or so clones listed, roughly 90% are singletons.

The chain has TRBV6-1 and TRBJ1-6, with D possibly matching TRBD1 (5 bases). What was sequenced was PBMCs or T cells enriched from blood (not recorded which). The clonotype comes from a woman under 30 with acute COVID-19. The CDR3 loop reads CASSEIGDGSSYNSPLHF. The CDR3 coding sequence is TGTGCCAGCAGTGAAATAGGGGACGGGAGCTCCTATAATTCACCCCTCCACTTT.